Below are 21 T cell receptor beta chains sequenced from a single sample in a study of T cell clonality in common variable immunodeficiency. Method: immunoSEQ multiplex PCR; TCRdb's copy keeps in-frame clones and lacks some. The sample lists tens of thousands of clones, none appearing once, the ten largest making up 10%. What was sequenced was peripheral blood mononuclear cells. These receptors all come from a person between 18 and 69 years old in good health.

This clone was seen ten or more times. The CDR3 extends 3 residues past the end of the read, so its final part is completed from the germline J gene. The chain carries TRBV20-1 and TRBJ2-7; TRBD1 aligns across 7 bases. From germline, CDR1 is DFQATT and CDR2 SNEGSKA (reference sequence). The CDR3 totals 13 residues. V trimming: 7 bases; J trimming: 1 base; junction bases outside the gene matches: 7. The CDR3 bases that were read are TGCAGTGGAGGGGACAGTTATTCCTACGAG. Translated, it gives CSGGDSYSYE. Given in full, the CDR3 is CSGGDSYSYEQYF.

This clone was picked up many times. The read ends 3 residues before the CDR3 terminus; that terminus is restored from the germline J gene. The rearrangement uses TRBV7-3 and TRBJ2-2; TRBD2 matches at 8 bases. CDR1 is SGHTA and CDR2 is FQGTGA in the germline V gene. The CDR3 runs 17 residues. With V trimmed by 5 bases and J by 4 bases, 12 bases remained unmatched. Incomplete CDR3 DNA: TGTGCCAGCAGCACCCAGGGCCCTCTAGCGGGCACCGGGGAG. Its translation is CASSTQGPLAGTGE. The whole CDR3 sequence reads CASSTQGPLAGTGELFF.

This clone has at least ten counts. The read terminates 3 residues ahead of where the CDR3 ends, so the germline J gene completes it. The rearrangement joins TRBV4-2 to TRBJ1-4; 9 bases map to TRBD1. V lost 0 bases to trimming and J lost 8 bases; unmatched junction nucleotides: 7. The CDR3 covers 16 residues. From germline, CDR1 is LGHNA and CDR2 YNFKEQ. Incomplete CDR3 DNA: TGTGCCAGCAGCCAAGAGGGGGACAGGGTATGGGAAAAA. This codes for CASSQEGDRVWEK. The full CDR3 is CASSQEGDRVWEKLFF.

This clone was detected ten times or more. The read halts 3 residues ahead of the CDR3 end, with the missing end drawn from the germline J gene. V gene TRBV18 combines with J gene TRBJ2-1, with 7 bases lining up with TRBD2. Germline values: CDR1 KGHSH, CDR2 LQKENI. The ends lost 5 bases at V and 6 bases at J; junction bases unmatched: 10. The CDR3 is 15 residues long. The CDR3 protein is CASSRDRGGSNEQFF. The sequenced part of the CDR3 DNA is TGTGCCAGCTCAAGGGACCGCGGGGGTAGCAATGAG.

This clone occurred many times. The read terminates 3 residues ahead of where the CDR3 ends, so the germline J gene completes it. V and J are TRBV7-9 and TRBJ2-1; the D is unclear. The V end lost 3 bases, the J end lost 1 base, and 7 bases lay between the germline ends. Germline V gene data show CDR1 as SEHNR and CDR2 as FQNEAQ (reference sequence). The CDR3 extends over 14 amino acids. The part of the CDR3 DNA that was read is TGTGCCAGCAGCTTTCAGAATTCCTACAATGAG. Translation gives CASSFQNSYNE. The full CDR3 protein reads CASSFQNSYNEQFF.

This clone has a count of ten or more. The CDR3 goes on 3 residues after the read ends, and that part is filled in from the germline J gene. The chain is built from TRBV6-1 and TRBJ1-2; D ambiguous. The germline V gene has CDR1 MNHNS and CDR2 SASEGT. This CDR3 contains 13 residues. The DNA read from the CDR3 is TGTGCCAGCAGTGACACGGAGGGCTCGGGC. This codes for CASSDTEGSG. The entire CDR3 protein reads CASSDTEGSGYTF.

The table lists this clone with many counts. The read finishes 3 residues shy of the CDR3 end, and the germline J gene is used to complete it. This chain connects TRBV20-1 to TRBJ1-1; 11 nucleotides align to TRBD1. The length of the CDR3 is 15 residues. Per the germline V gene, CDR1 is DFQATT and CDR2 is SNEGSKA (reference sequence). V gave up 6 bases and J gave up 2 bases; unmatched junction bases: 8. CDR3: CSARDGTGGNTEAFF. The sequenced part of the CDR3 DNA is TGCAGTGCGAGGGATGGGACAGGGGGTAACACTGAA.

This clone showed up many times. The read comes to an end 3 residues before the CDR3 does, leaving the germline J gene to fill in the end. This rearrangement joins TRBV6-2 or TRBV6-3 to TRBJ2-1; tentative D call: TRBD1 (6 bases). The germline CDR1 and CDR2 sequences are MNHEY and SVGEGT. The CDR3 runs 13 residues. V lost 10 bases, J lost 2 bases, and 12 bases lay in between. The DNA read from the CDR3 is TGTGCCACCCGACAGGATACCTACAATGAG. It codes for CATRQDTYNE. The full CDR3 protein reads CATRQDTYNEQFF.

This clone showed up many times. The read terminates 3 residues ahead of where the CDR3 ends, so the germline J gene completes it. This chain joins TRBV19 and TRBJ2-7; D perhaps matches TRBD2 (5 bases). CDR1 is LNHDA and CDR2 is SQIVND in the germline V gene (reference sequence). V lost 3 bases and J 4 bases, leaving 13 bases between the germline ends. The CDR3 runs 14 residues. The CDR3: CASSIGVAYYEQYF. CDR3 DNA (partial): TGTGCCAGTAGTATCGGGGTAGCCTATTACGAG.

This clone was picked up many times. The read comes to an end 3 residues before the CDR3 does, leaving the germline J gene to fill in the end. This chain connects TRBV13 to TRBJ2-2, with TRBD2 matching 7 bases. There are 15 residues in the CDR3. Losses at the gene ends were 3 bases for V and 6 bases for J; bases not matched to a gene: 7. The germline gives CDR1 PRHDT, CDR2 FYEKMQ (reference sequence). The CDR3 here is CASSFSKRGSGELFF. CDR3 DNA (partial): TGTGCCAGCAGCTTCTCAAAGCGGGGTTCCGGGGAG.

This clone came up many times. The CDR3 end is not reached by the read, which stops 3 residues before it; the germline J gene fills it in. The genes are TRBV5-4 and TRBJ1-6, with D possibly matching TRBD1 (5 bases). Germline V gene sequence: CDR1 SGHNT, CDR2 YYREEE (reference sequence). This CDR3 comprises 14 residues. Trimming stripped 4 bases from V and 7 bases from J, with 12 bases between. CDR3 DNA, as far as it was read: TGTGCCAGCAGCGCTCCAGGGAGCAATTCACCC. Encoded protein: CASSAPGSNSP. The whole CDR3 region reads CASSAPGSNSPLHF.

This clone was seen repeatedly, ten times or more. The read ends 3 residues shy of where the CDR3 ends; the end is completed using the germline J gene. The chain uses TRBV12-3 or TRBV12-4 and TRBJ2-3; 10 bases agree with TRBD2. The V segment lost 6 bases and the J segment 3 bases; nucleotides outside the gene matches: 3. The CDR3 has 14 residues. The CDR3 loop reads CASRSGGATDTQYF. The part of the CDR3 DNA that was read is TGTGCCAGCAGGAGCGGGGGGGCAACAGATACG.

The table lists this clone with many counts. The read falls 3 residues short of the CDR3 end, and the missing part is taken from the germline J gene. The chain carries TRBV19 and TRBJ2-1; D is ambiguous. V was shortened by 7 bases and J by 1 base, with 14 bases between the two germline ends. Germline assignment: CDR1 LNHDA and CDR2 SQIVND (reference sequence). This CDR3 has 15 amino acids. The covered CDR3 bases are TGTGCCAGTACCAAGATTAGTGCATCCTACAATGAG. Translation gives CASTKISASYNE. The full-length CDR3 reads as CASTKISASYNEQFF.

This clone was seen ten or more times. The read is 3 residues too short to cover the CDR3 end, so that end is filled in from the germline J gene. The J gene is TRBJ2-1, the V gene TRBV4-2, with 8 bases that match TRBD2. Germline-derived CDR1 and CDR2 are LGHNA and YNFKEQ. The CDR3 runs 15 residues. J gave up 4 bases and V 0 bases, and 2 bases lay outside the gene matches. The CDR3 reads CASSQETSEYNEQFF. The CDR3 bases that were read are TGTGCCAGCAGCCAAGAGACTAGCGAGTACAATGAG.

This clone occurred many times. Sequencing ends 3 residues short of the CDR3 end; the germline J gene provides the rest. The J gene is TRBJ2-6, the V gene TRBV2; tentative D call: TRBD2 (5 bases). The germline V and J ends were trimmed by 1 base and 2 bases, with 9 bases remaining between them. CDR3 length equals 16 residues. Germline V lookup: CDR1 SNHLY, CDR2 FYNNEI. Incomplete CDR3 DNA: TGTGCCAGCAGTGAAGAGAGGGTAGCTGGGGCCAACGTC. It yields the protein CASSEERVAGANV. The full-length CDR3 reads as CASSEERVAGANVLTF.

This clone was seen ten or more times. The read falls 3 residues short of the CDR3 end, and the missing part is taken from the germline J gene. The chain employs TRBV28 and TRBJ2-7; TRBD2 might be the D (6 bases). V was shortened by 6 bases and J by 2 bases, with 14 bases between the two germline ends. Per the germline V gene, CDR1 is MDHEN and CDR2 is SYDVKM. CDR3 length: 14 amino acids. The CDR3 loop reads CASRRDGVTYEQYF. The CDR3 DNA, read in part, is TGTGCCAGCAGGCGGGATGGCGTCACCTACGAG.

At least ten counts were recorded for this clone. The missing CDR3 end, 3 residues past where the read stops, is filled in from the germline J gene. V and J are TRBV7-7 and TRBJ2-3, with TRBD1 matching over 7 bases. After removal of 1 base from V and 5 bases from J, the junction contained 0 bases not matched to a gene. From germline, CDR1 is SSHAT and CDR2 FNYEAQ (reference sequence). This CDR3 comprises 13 residues. CDR3 loop: CASSLDRGDTQYF. The CDR3 DNA, read in part, is TGTGCCAGCAGCTTAGACAGGGGAGATACG.

Worth noting for this clone: The CDR3 end lies 3 residues beyond the end of the read and is filled in from the germline J gene. The V call is TRBV6-1, the J call TRBJ1-2; a possible D gene is TRBD1 (6 bases). This CDR3 contains 13 residues. Germline V CDR1 and CDR2: MNHNS, SASEGT. V was trimmed by 1 base and J by 6 bases, leaving 9 bases between them. Incomplete CDR3 DNA: TGTGCCAGCAGTGAAGGAGCAGGGGATGGC. Its translation is CASSEGAGDG. The entire CDR3 is CASSEGAGDGYTF.

This clone was found many times. The sequenced fragment ends 3 residues before the CDR3 boundary, so the rest is inferred from the germline J gene. The chain is built from TRBV5-1 and TRBJ2-7; 7 nucleotides align to TRBD1. Germline V CDR1 and CDR2: SGHRS, YFSETQ. V trimming: 4 bases; J trimming: 4 bases; junction bases outside the gene matches: 8. The CDR3 spans 14 residues. The CDR3 reads CASSRTGYSYEQYF. The CDR3 DNA, read in part, is TGCGCCAGCAGCCGGACAGGATATTCGTACGAG.

This clone has at least ten counts. The read terminates 3 residues ahead of where the CDR3 ends, so the germline J gene completes it. This chain uses TRBV6-1 with TRBJ1-5; no firm D call. Germline lookup yields CDR1 MNHNS and CDR2 SASEGT. CDR3 length: 15 residues. V was shortened by 2 bases and J by 8 bases, with 16 bases between the two germline ends. CDR3: CASSEIGSGGEPQHF. Partial CDR3 DNA: TGTGCCAGCAGTGAAATTGGATCGGGCGGGGAGCCC.

Many counts were recorded for this clone. The read gets to within 3 residues of the CDR3 end, and the germline J gene fills in the rest. This chain links TRBV5-4 with TRBJ1-2; 8 bases are a match to TRBD1. V was pared by 3 bases and J by 5 bases, with 9 bases of the junction left unmatched. Germline loops: CDR1 SGHNT, CDR2 YYREEE (reference sequence). This CDR3 comprises 15 residues. Here the CDR3 reads CASSSTIDRGYGYTF. Partial CDR3 DNA: TGTGCCAGCAGCTCAACTATCGACAGGGGTTATGGC. The full variable domain, completed using reference TRBV5-4 and TRBJ1-2, is ETGVTQSPTHLIKTRGQQVTLRCSSQSGHNTVSWYQQALGQGPQFIFQYYREEENGRGNFPPRFSGLQFPNYSSELNVNALELDDSALYLCASSSTIDRGYGYTFGSGTRLTVV.